These 5 T cell receptor beta chains came from one sample sequenced in a study of Graves' ophthalmopathy and Graves' hyperthyroidism. CDR3 regions of TCR beta were amplified from RNA transcripts. A first-round RT-PCR used HTBI primers, followed by a second-round multiplex PCR. TCRdb recomputed calls from the multiplex PCR reads with MiXCR, one row per CDR3 protein. The sample includes 500,000 to 700,000 distinct CDR3 sequences, under 40% of them seen just once. Material: peripheral blood or thyroid tissue (not recorded which). Receptors originate from an adult man with Graves' hyperthyroidism.

This clonotype was observed many times. The rearrangement links TRBV5-4 to TRBJ2-7, with TRBD1 matching 10 bases. Unmatched junction bases numbered 5, after V lost 2 bases and J lost 6 bases. CDR1 SGHNT and CDR2 YYREEE come from the germline V gene (reference sequence). The CDR3 is made up of 14 amino acids. The CDR3 DNA sequence: TGTGCCAGCAGCTTTGTCCGGGACAGGGGCGAGCAGTACTTC. This sequence encodes CASSFVRDRGEQYF. Variable domain in full (rest from reference TRBV5-4 and TRBJ2-7): ETGVTQSPTHLIKTRGQQVTLRCSSQSGHNTVSWYQQALGQGPQFIFQYYREEENGRGNFPPRFSGLQFPNYSSELNVNALELDDSALYLCASSFVRDRGEQYFGPGTRLTVT.

In this sample, this clonotype turned up many times. The J gene is TRBJ2-5, the V gene TRBV5-8; D is unresolved. The ends were cut back, 3 bases at V and 1 base at J, with 10 bases in the middle. CDR3 length: 14 amino acids. Germline CDR1 reads SGHTS; CDR2 reads YDEGEE. The CDR3: CASSSHVLQETQYF. CDR3 DNA: TGTGCCAGCAGCTCTCACGTACTCCAAGAGACCCAGTACTTC.

The chain links TRBV7-2 to TRBJ2-1; D is undetermined. This CDR3 comprises 14 residues. V lost 1 base, J lost 6 bases, and 10 bases lay in between. In germline, CDR1 is SGHTA, CDR2 FQGNSA. Here the CDR3 DNA reads TGTGCCAGCAGCTTAGGGCTTAATTCCAATGAGCAGTTCTTC. It codes for CASSLGLNSNEQFF. The whole variable domain, remainder taken from reference TRBV7-2 and TRBJ2-1, is GAGVSQSPSNKVTEKGKDVELRCDPISGHTALYWYRQSLGQGLEFLIYFQGNSAPDKSGLPSDRFSAERTGGSVSTLTIQRTQQEDSAVYLCASSLGLNSNEQFFGPGTRLTVL.

The chain has TRBV5-1 and TRBJ1-5; 12 bases match TRBD1. The CDR3 has 24 residues. The ends lost 4 bases at V and 1 base at J; junction bases unmatched: 27. Germline V gene data show CDR1 as SGHRS and CDR2 as YFSETQ. In DNA form, the CDR3 reads TGCGCCAGCAGCCCCGGTGGGTCGACGATGGTTGGGACAGGGGGCTGGGTGAGCAATCAGCCCCAGCATTTT. Amino acid sequence: CASSPGGSTMVGTGGWVSNQPQHF.

This clonotype was counted many times. The V and J genes are TRBV7-6 and TRBJ2-5, with 9 bases identical to TRBD1. Germline trimming cut 1 base from V and 4 bases from J; bases unmatched to any gene: 7. This CDR3 region has 16 residues. Germline-derived CDR1 and CDR2 are SGHVS and FNYEAQ. DNA for the CDR3: TGTGCCAGCAGCTTAGAGGGACAGGGCGATAGAGAGACCCAGTACTTC. Amino acids: CASSLEGQGDRETQYF.